This T cell receptor (beta chain) was sequenced during a study of graft-versus-host responses after intestinal transplantation. Repertoires were generated with immunoSEQ multiplex PCR, while TCRdb's copy carries only in-frame clones and drops some. The table has over 20,000 clones, 40% seen once. This CDR3 region has 15 residues. Trimming removed 5 bases from V and 7 bases from J, with 17 bases in between. Germline-derived CDR1 and CDR2 are SEHNR and FQNEAQ (reference sequence). This TCR was sampled from a human patient who received an intestinal transplant. The sample here was alloreactive CD4+ T cells from a mixed lymphocyte reaction culture, taken before intestinal transplant. Specified subset: CFSE-low proliferating T cells sorted from roughly 6-day pre-transplant mixed lymphocyte reaction (GvH or HvG direction). This chain uses TRBV7-9 with TRBJ1-4, with D tentatively TRBD1 (6 bases). Here the CDR3 reads CASSINPRGFEKLFF. In nucleotides, the CDR3 is TGTGCCAGCAGCATCAACCCCAGGGGTTTTGAAAAACTGTTTTTT.